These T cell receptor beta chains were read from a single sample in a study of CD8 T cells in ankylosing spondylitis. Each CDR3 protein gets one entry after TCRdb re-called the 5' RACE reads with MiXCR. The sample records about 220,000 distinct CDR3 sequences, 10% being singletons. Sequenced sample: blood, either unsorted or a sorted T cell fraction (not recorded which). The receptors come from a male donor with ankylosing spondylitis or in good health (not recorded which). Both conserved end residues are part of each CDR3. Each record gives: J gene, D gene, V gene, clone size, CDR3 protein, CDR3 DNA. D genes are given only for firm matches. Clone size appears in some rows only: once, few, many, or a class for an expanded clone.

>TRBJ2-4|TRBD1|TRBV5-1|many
CASSRTGDGTKNIQYF
TGCGCCAGCAGCCGGACAGGGGATGGGACCAAAAACATTCAGTACTTC
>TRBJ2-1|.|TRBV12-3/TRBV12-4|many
CASSSGSYGEQFF
TGTGCCAGCAGTTCGGGAAGCTACGGTGAGCAGTTCTTC
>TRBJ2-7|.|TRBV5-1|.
CASSWPGTEQYF
TGCGCCAGCAGCTGGCCCGGGACCGAGCAGTACTTC
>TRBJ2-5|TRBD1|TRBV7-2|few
CASSTRTGLETQYF
TGTGCCAGCAGCACACGGACAGGGCTAGAGACCCAGTACTTC
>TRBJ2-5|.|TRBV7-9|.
CASSMVGETQYF
TGTGCCAGCTCGATGGTAGGAGAGACCCAGTACTTC
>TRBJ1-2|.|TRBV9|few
CASSVGGASLQGYTF
TGTGCCAGCAGCGTAGGAGGGGCGTCCCTTCAGGGCTACACCTTC
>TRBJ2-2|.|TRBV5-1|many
CASSLEAVMNTGELFF
TGCGCCAGCAGCTTGGAGGCAGTTATGAACACCGGGGAGCTGTTTTTT
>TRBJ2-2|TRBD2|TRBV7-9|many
CASMGGDRLNTGELFF
TGTGCCAGCATGGGAGGGGATCGTTTAAACACCGGGGAGCTGTTTTTT
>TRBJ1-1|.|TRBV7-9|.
CASSLETGGPTEAFF
TGTGCCAGCAGCTTAGAAACCGGGGGACCCACTGAAGCTTTCTTT
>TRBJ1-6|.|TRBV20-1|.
CSATSDLNSPLHF
TGCAGTGCTACCTCGGACCTTAATTCACCCCTCCACTTT
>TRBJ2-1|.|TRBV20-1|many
CSARLAKEQFF
TGCAGTGCTAGGTTAGCAAAAGAGCAGTTCTTC
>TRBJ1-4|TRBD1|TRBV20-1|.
CSAIGQEGEKLFF
TGCAGTGCCATTGGACAGGAGGGCGAAAAACTGTTTTTT
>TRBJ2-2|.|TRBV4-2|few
CASSLGQGGYGELFF
TGTGCCAGCAGCCTAGGTCAGGGAGGTTACGGGGAGCTGTTTTTT
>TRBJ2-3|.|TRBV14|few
CASSQEWGLTDTQYF
TGTGCCAGCAGCCAAGAGTGGGGGCTGACAGATACGCAGTATTTT
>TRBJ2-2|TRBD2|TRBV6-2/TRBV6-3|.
CASSPRKGTSVPKGGTGELFF
TGTGCCAGCAGTCCAAGGAAGGGGACTAGCGTCCCTAAGGGGGGCACCGGGGAGCTGTTTTTT
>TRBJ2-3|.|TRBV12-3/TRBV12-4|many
CASSLIGDTDTQYF
TGTGCCAGCAGTTTAATCGGGGACACAGATACGCAGTATTTT
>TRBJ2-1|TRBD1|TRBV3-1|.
CASSKSTGVHEQFF
TGTGCCAGCAGCAAATCTACAGGGGTTCATGAGCAGTTCTTC
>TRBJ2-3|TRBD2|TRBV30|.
CAQVGSGGGTDTQYF
TGTGCCCAAGTGGGTAGCGGGGGTGGCACAGATACGCAGTATTTT
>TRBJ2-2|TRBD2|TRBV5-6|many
CASSLTAGGPRELFF
TGTGCCAGCAGCTTGACCGCGGGGGGGCCTAGGGAGCTGTTTTTT
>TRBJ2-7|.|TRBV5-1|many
CASSLVGTAAEQYF
TGCGCCAGCAGCTTGGTCGGGACCGCCGCCGAGCAGTACTTC
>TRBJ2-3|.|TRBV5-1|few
CASSPSPVGLSDTQYF
TGCGCCAGCAGCCCTAGTCCAGTGGGGTTATCAGATACGCAGTATTTT
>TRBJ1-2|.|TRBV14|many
CASSQTTGSYGYTF
TGTGCCAGCAGCCAAACTACAGGATCCTATGGCTACACCTTC
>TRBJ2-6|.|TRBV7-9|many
CASTDIKKRGANVLTF
TGTGCCAGCACCGATATCAAGAAAAGGGGGGCCAACGTCCTGACTTTC
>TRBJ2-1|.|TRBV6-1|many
CASSSRETDNEQFF
TGTGCCAGCAGTAGCAGGGAGACAGACAATGAGCAGTTCTTC
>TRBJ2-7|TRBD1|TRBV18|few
CASSAGQGAVSRSYEQYF
TGTGCCAGCTCAGCGGGACAGGGGGCGGTCAGCCGATCCTACGAGCAGTACTTC
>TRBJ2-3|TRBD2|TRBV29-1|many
CSVVGLTSSDTDTQYF
TGCAGCGTTGTGGGCCTGACTAGCTCCGACACAGATACGCAGTATTTT
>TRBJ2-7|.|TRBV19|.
CASSIGGTASYEQYF
TGTGCCAGTAGTATCGGAGGGACAGCCTCCTACGAGCAGTACTTC
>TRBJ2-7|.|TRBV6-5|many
CASSWVGSYEQYF
TGTGCCAGCAGTTGGGTCGGTTCCTACGAGCAGTACTTC
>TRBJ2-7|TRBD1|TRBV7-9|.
CASSPNRGHYEQYF
TGTGCCAGCAGCCCGAACAGGGGGCATTACGAGCAGTACTTC
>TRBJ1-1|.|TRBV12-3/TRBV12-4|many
CASSPNGGENTEAFF
TGTGCCAGCAGTCCAAACGGCGGGGAGAACACTGAAGCTTTCTTT
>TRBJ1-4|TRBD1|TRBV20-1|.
CSARDDRVSTNEKLFF
TGCAGTGCTAGAGACGACAGGGTATCAACTAATGAAAAACTGTTTTTT
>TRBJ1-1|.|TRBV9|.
CASSVGGTGNTEAFF
TGTGCCAGCAGCGTAGGCGGGACGGGAAACACTGAAGCTTTCTTT
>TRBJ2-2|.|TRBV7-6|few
CASSKGLTGELFF
TGTGCCAGCAGCAAGGGGTTAACCGGGGAGCTGTTTTTT
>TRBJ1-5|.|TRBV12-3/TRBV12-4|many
CASSFERAGQPQHF
TGTGCCAGCAGTTTCGAAAGGGCCGGTCAGCCCCAGCATTTT
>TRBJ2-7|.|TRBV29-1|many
CSATNGPGSYEQYF
TGCAGCGCTACTAATGGGCCAGGGTCCTACGAGCAGTACTTC
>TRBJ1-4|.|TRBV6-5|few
CATNSGEKLFF
TGTGCCACAAATTCAGGGGAAAAACTGTTTTTT
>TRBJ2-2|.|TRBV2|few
CASRGRGVNTGELFF
TGTGCCAGCAGGGGTCGTGGGGTGAACACCGGGGAGCTGTTTTTT
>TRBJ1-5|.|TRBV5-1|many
CARGLALCSNQPQHF
TGCGCCAGGGGCCTCGCACTGTGTAGCAATCAGCCCCAGCATTTT
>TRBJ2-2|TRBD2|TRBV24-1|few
CALGGSTGELFF
TGTGCCCTGGGGGGGTCTACCGGGGAGCTGTTTTTT
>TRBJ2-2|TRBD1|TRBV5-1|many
CASSHVGQGDTGELFF
TGCGCCAGCAGCCATGTCGGACAGGGGGACACCGGGGAGCTGTTTTTT
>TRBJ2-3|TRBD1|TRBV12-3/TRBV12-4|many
CASGQGARSDTQYF
TGTGCCAGCGGACAGGGGGCTAGGTCAGATACGCAGTATTTT
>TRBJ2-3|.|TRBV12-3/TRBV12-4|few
CASSPPLRRGSTDTQYF
TGTGCCAGCAGTCCTCCCCTACGCCGGGGGAGCACAGATACGCAGTATTTT
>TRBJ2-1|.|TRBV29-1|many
CSVEQTNYNEQFF
TGCAGCGTTGAGCAGACGAACTACAATGAGCAGTTCTTC
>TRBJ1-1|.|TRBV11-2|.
CASSFGRDNEAFF
TGTGCCAGCAGCTTTGGCAGGGACAATGAAGCTTTCTTT
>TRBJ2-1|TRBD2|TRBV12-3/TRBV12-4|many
CASSHTSGGVHEQFF
TGTGCCAGCAGTCATACTAGCGGGGGCGTCCATGAGCAGTTCTTC
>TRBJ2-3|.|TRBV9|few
CASSPRLDTDTQYF
TGTGCCAGCAGCCCAAGACTGGATACAGATACGCAGTATTTT
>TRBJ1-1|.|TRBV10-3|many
CAIREQENTEAFF
TGTGCCATCAGGGAACAGGAAAACACTGAAGCTTTCTTT
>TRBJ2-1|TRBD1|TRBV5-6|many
CASSPPDRWRNEQFF
TGTGCCAGCAGCCCCCCGGACAGGTGGCGGAATGAGCAGTTCTTC
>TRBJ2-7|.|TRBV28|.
CASSFGRLSYEQYF
TGTGCCAGCAGTTTCGGGCGCCTCTCCTACGAGCAGTACTTC
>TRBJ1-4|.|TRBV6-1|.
CASSDGFREKLFF
TGTGCCAGCAGTGACGGTTTCAGGGAAAAACTGTTTTTT
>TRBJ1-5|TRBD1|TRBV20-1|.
CSARKGTGPQPQHF
TGCAGTGCTAGAAAGGGGACAGGGCCTCAGCCCCAGCATTTT
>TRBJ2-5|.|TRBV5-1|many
CASRFRPTQETQYF
TGCGCCAGCAGGTTCAGACCAACCCAAGAGACCCAGTACTTC
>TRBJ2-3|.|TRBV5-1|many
CASTTMLEGAVQYF
TGCGCCAGCACTACCATGTTGGAGGGGGCCGTGCAGTATTTT
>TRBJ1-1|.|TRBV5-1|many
CASSLVAGVDITEAFF
TGCGCCAGCAGCTTGGTTGCTGGGGTGGATATCACTGAAGCTTTCTTT
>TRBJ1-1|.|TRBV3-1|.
CASSQNFPNTEAFF
TGTGCCAGCAGCCAAAATTTTCCAAACACTGAAGCTTTCTTT
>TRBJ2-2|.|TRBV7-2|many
CASSFSEQGELFF
TGTGCCAGCAGCTTTTCAGAACAGGGGGAGCTGTTTTTT
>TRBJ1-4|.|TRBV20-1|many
CSAGEGEKLFF
TGCAGTGCCGGGGAGGGGGAAAAACTGTTTTTT
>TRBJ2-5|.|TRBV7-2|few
CASSTLQETQYF
TGTGCCAGCAGCACCTTACAAGAGACCCAGTACTTC
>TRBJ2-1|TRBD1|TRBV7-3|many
CASSPNGQGANEQFF
TGTGCCAGCAGCCCCAATGGACAGGGGGCGAATGAGCAGTTCTTC